Presented here are 7 T cell receptor beta chains from one specimen sequenced in a study of spatial heterogeneity in lung cancer. Broader study findings: The number of expanded tumor alpha and beta chains correlated with mutation number.

As for time point: sample taken at primary tumor resection. The antigens for these receptors are not known. TCRdb reanalysed the 5' RACE reads using MiXCR and keeps one entry per CDR3 protein. Among a few hundred distinct CDR3 sequences listed, less than 4.5% were seen once. The specimen was lung tumor tissue, collected at surgery. The source of these receptors is a male donor with early-stage non-small cell lung cancer.

This clonotype rates as hyperexpanded. This beta chain is a stray sequence in a library constructed for alpha chains; its clone size is not meaningful. DNA of the CDR3: TGTGCCAGCAGTGAAGGGACTAGCGGGAGTACAGATACGCAGTATTTT. Translating gives CASSEGTSGSTDTQYF. V is TRBV2 and J is TRBJ2-3, with 13 bases aligning to TRBD2. V lost 1 base, J lost 3 bases, and 1 base stayed unmatched. Germline-derived CDR1 and CDR2 are SNHLY and FYNNEI. This CDR3 is 16 amino acids long.

By share of the sample, this clonotype is large. Since it is a stray read in a library aimed at alpha chains, this beta chain has a size that is not meaningful. The chain recombines TRBV20-1 with TRBJ1-2, with TRBD1 identical over 8 bases. Germline loops: CDR1 DFQATT, CDR2 SNEGSKA (reference sequence). V trimming: 3 bases; J trimming: 6 bases; junction bases outside the gene matches: 6. The CDR3 loop spans 13 amino acids. The CDR3 coding sequence is TGCAGTGCTAGGGAGACAGGGGATCATGGCTACACCTTC. Its protein is CSARETGDHGYTF.

Relative to its sample, this clonotype is large. This beta chain lies outside the target of a library built for alpha chains; its clone size means little. The V call is TRBV5-4, the J call TRBJ2-5; the D call may be TRBD1 or TRBD2 (5 bases each). Trimming cost V 4 bases and J 5 bases, with 9 bases left between them. Germline values: CDR1 SGHNT, CDR2 YYREEE (reference sequence). CDR3 length equals 12 residues. In DNA form, the CDR3 reads TGTGCCAGCAGCGAGGGGCGGGAGACCCAGTACTTC. Residues: CASSEGRETQYF.

This clonotype is large. Being off target in a library aimed at alpha chains, this beta chain has a size of little meaning. The chain joins TRBV6-5 to TRBJ2-1, with D perhaps assigned TRBD1 or TRBD2 (5 bases each). The CDR3 has 12 amino acids. V was cut by 2 bases and J by 9 bases, with 8 bases left in between. From germline, CDR1 is MNHEY and CDR2 SVGAGI. In nucleotides, the CDR3 is TGTGCCAGCAGTTACGTTGGGGGTGAGCAGTTCTTC. This encodes CASSYVGGEQFF.

This clonotype was recorded once. Being one base from a much bigger clone, this may be a read error. This beta chain is an off-target read within a library intended for alpha chains, so its frequency means little. The rearrangement joins TRBV4-1 to TRBJ2-1, with 16 nucleotides matching TRBD2. V was pared by 5 bases and J by 9 bases, with 7 bases of the junction left unmatched. Germline CDR1 is MGHRA and CDR2 is YSYEKL. CDR3 length: 16 residues. The CDR3 region has the DNA TGCGCCAGCAGCGGGGGACTAGCGGGAGGGCCCAGTGAGCAGTTCTTC. This translates into CASSGGLAGGPSEQFF.

This clonotype qualifies as large. This beta chain is a stray read from a library made for alpha chains; its abundance is not meaningful. The V and J genes are TRBV19 and TRBJ1-2; perhaps TRBD1 as D (5 bases). CDR3 size: 14 residues. V lost 6 bases and J 4 bases, leaving 15 bases between the germline ends. Germline V CDR1 and CDR2: LNHDA, SQIVND (reference sequence). The CDR3 DNA reads TGTGCCAGTAGCACCGGGACGGCCATCTATGGCTACACCTTC. It codes for CASSTGTAIYGYTF.

This clonotype is large within its sample. Since it is a stray read in a library aimed at alpha chains, this beta chain has a size that is not meaningful. The J gene is TRBJ2-7, the V gene TRBV6-4; possible D gene TRBD1, 6 bases. This CDR3 comprises 14 residues. The V gene's germline CDR1 is MRHNA and CDR2 SNTAGT. V shed 0 bases and J shed 3 bases, with 9 bases lying between them. This chain's CDR3 is CASSDSAGDYEQYF. CDR3 DNA sequence: TGTGCCAGCAGTGACTCGGCAGGGGACTACGAGCAGTACTTC.